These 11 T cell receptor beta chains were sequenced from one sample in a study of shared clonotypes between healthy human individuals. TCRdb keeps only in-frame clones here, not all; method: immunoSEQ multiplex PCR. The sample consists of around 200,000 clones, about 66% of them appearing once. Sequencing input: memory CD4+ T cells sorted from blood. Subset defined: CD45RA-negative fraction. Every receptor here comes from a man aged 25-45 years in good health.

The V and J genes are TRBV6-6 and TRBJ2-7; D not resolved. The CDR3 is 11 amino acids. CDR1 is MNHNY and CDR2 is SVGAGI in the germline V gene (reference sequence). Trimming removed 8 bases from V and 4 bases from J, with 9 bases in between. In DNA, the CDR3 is TGTGCCAGCGGCCGGGCGTACGAGCAGTACTTC. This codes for CASGRAYEQYF.

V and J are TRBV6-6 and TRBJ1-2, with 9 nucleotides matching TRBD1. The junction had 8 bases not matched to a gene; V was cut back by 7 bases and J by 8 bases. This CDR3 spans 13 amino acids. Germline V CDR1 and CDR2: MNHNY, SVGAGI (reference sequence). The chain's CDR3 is CASNRDRAWGYTF. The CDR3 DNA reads TGTGCCAGCAACAGGGACAGGGCGTGGGGCTACACCTTC.

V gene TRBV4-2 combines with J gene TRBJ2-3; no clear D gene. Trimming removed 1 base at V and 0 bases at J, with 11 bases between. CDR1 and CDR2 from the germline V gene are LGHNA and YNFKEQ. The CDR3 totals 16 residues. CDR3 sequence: CASSQVAASSTDTQYF. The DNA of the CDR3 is TGTGCCAGCAGCCAAGTGGCAGCCTCTAGCACAGATACGCAGTATTTT.

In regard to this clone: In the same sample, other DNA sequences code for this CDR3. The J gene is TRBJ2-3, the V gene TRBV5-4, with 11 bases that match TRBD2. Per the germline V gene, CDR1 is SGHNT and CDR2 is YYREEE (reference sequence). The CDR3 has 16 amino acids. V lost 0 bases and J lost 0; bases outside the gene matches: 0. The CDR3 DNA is TGTGCCAGCAGCTTGGGACTAGCGGGAAGCACAGATACGCAGTATTTT. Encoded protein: CASSLGLAGSTDTQYF.

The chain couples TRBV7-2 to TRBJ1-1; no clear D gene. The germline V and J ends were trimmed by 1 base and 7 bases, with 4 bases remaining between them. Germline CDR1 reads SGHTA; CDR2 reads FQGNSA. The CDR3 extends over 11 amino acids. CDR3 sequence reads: CASSLVFEAFF. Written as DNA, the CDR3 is TGTGCCAGCAGCTTAGTGTTTGAAGCTTTCTTT.

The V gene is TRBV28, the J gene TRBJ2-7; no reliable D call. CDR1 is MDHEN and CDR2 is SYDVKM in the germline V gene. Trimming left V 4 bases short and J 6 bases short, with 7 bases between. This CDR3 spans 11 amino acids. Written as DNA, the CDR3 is TGTGCCAGCAGTTCCCCCATCGAGCAGTACTTC. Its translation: CASSSPIEQYF.

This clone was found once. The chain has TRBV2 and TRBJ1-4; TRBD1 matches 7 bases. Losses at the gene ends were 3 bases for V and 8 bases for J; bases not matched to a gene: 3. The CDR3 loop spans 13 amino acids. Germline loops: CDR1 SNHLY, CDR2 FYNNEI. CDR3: CASSDQGEEKLFF. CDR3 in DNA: TGTGCCAGCAGTGATCAGGGGGAGGAAAAACTGTTTTTT.

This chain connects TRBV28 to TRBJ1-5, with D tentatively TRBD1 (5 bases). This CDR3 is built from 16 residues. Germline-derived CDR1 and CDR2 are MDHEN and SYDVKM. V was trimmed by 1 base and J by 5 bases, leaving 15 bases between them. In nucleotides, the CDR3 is TGTGCCAGCAGTTTATTGGGCCAGGGAGAAGATCAGCCCCAGCATTTT. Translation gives CASSLLGQGEDQPQHF.

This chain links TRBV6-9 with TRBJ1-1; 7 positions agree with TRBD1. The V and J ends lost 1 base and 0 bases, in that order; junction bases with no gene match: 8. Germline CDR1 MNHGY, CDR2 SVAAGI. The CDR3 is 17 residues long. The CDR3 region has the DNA TGTGCCAGCAGTTATTTCAAGGGACAGCCTATGAACACTGAAGCTTTCTTT. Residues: CASSYFKGQPMNTEAFF.

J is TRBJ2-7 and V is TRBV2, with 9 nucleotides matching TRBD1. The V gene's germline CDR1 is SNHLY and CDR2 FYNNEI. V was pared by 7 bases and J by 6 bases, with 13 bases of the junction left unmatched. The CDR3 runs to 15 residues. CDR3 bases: TGTGCCAGCAAAGTTCGGACAGGGGTAAACGGCGAGCAGTACTTC. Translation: CASKVRTGVNGEQYF.

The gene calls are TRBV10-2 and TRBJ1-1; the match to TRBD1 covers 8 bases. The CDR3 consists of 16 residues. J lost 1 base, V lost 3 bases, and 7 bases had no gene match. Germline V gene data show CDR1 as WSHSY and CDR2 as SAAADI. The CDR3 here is CASSDPRTGKNTEAFF. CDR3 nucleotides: TGCGCCAGCAGTGATCCCCGGACAGGGAAGAACACTGAAGCTTTCTTT.